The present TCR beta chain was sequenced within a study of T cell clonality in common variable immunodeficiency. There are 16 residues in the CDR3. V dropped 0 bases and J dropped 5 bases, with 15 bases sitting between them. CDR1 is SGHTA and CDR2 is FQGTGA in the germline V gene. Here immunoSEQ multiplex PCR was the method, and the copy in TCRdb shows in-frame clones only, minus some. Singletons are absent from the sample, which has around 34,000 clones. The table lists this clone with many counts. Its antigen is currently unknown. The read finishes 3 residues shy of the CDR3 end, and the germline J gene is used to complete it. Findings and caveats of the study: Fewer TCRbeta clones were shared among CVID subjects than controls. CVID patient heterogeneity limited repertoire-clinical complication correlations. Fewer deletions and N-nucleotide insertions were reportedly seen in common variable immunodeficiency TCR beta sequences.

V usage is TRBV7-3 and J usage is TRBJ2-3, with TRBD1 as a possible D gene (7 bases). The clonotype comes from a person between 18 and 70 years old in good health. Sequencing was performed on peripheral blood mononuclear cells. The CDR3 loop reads CASSLTGGGVGDTQYF. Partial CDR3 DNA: TGTGCCAGCAGCTTAACAGGGGGCGGGGTAGGAGATACG.